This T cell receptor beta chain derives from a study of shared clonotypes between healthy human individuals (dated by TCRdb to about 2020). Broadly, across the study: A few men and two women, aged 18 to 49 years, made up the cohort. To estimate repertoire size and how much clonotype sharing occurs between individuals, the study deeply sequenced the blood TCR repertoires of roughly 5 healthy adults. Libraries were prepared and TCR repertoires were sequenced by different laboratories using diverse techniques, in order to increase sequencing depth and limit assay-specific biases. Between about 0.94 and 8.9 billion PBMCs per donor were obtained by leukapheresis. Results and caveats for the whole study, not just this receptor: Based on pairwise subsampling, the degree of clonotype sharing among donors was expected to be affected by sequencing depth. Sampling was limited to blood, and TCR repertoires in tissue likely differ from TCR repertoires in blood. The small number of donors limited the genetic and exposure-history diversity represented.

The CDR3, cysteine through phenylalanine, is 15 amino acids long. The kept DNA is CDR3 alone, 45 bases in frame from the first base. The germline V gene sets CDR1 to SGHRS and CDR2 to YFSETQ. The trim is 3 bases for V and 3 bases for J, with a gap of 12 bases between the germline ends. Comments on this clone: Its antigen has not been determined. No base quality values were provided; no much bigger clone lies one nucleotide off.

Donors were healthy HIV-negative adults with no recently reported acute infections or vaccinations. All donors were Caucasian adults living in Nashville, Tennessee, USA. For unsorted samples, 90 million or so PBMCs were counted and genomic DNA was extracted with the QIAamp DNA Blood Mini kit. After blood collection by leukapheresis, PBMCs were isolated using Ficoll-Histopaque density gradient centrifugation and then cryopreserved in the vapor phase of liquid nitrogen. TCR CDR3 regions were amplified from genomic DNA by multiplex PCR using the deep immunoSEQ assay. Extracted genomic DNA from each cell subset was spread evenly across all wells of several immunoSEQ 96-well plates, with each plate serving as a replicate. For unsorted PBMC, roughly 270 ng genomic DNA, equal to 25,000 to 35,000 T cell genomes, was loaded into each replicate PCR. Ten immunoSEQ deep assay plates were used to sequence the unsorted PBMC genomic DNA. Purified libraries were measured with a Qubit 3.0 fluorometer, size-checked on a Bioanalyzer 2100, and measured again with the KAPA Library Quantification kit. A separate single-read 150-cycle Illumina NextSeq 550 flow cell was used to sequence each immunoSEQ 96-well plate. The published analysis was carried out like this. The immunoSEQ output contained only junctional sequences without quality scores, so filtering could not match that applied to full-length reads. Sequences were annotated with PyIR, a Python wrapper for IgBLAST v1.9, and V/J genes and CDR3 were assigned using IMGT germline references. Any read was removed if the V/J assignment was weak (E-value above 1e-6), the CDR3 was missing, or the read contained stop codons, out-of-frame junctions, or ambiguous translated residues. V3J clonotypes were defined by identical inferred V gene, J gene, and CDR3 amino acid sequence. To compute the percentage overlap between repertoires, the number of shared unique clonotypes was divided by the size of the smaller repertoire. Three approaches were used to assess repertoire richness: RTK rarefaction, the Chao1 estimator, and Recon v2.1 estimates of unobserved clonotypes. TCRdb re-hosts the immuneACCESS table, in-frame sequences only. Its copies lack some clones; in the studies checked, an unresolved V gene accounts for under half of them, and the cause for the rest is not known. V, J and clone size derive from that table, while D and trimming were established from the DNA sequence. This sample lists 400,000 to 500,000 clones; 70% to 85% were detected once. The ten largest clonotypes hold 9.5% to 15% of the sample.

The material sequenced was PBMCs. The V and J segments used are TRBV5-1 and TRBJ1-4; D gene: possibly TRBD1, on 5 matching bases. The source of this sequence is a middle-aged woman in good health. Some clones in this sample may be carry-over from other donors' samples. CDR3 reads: CASSSGTTANEKLFF. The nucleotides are TGCGCCAGCAGCTCCGGGACCACGGCTAATGAAAAACTGTTTTTT.